The 5 T cell receptor beta chains below all came from one sample that was sequenced in a study of T cell responses to AZD1222 COVID-19 vaccine. The repertoire was sequenced with immunoSEQ multiplex PCR; TCRdb's copy has only in-frame clones and lacks some. The repertoire holds around 100,000 clones, with about 89% as singletons. This sample comprised peripheral blood, obtained 28 days after the second dose of the MenACWY control vaccine. The receptors derive from an adult who received the MenACWY meningococcal vaccine as a control.

This clone was seen more than once but under ten times. The chain combines TRBV6-2 or TRBV6-3 with TRBJ1-5; tentative D call: TRBD1 (5 bases). V was pared by 2 bases and J by 4 bases, with 9 bases between. Germline CDR1 and CDR2: MNHEY and SVGEGT. The CDR3 sequence is 14 residues long. Here the CDR3 reads CASSYLGQNQPQHF. Here the CDR3 DNA reads TGTGCCAGCAGTTACCTCGGACAAAATCAGCCCCAGCATTTT.

The chain recombines TRBV9 with TRBJ2-7; TRBD2 agrees at 9 bases. J was trimmed by 4 bases and V by 0 bases; bases with no gene match: 14. The CDR3 spans 18 residues. Germline-derived CDR1 and CDR2 are SGDLS and YYNGEE. CDR3 residues: CASSVDPGWASGKYEQYF. Here the CDR3 DNA reads TGTGCCAGCAGCGTAGATCCCGGGTGGGCTAGCGGGAAGTACGAGCAGTACTTC.

The chain couples TRBV28 to TRBJ2-7; tentative D call: TRBD2 (5 bases). Trimming shortened V by 8 bases and J by 7 bases, and 27 bases separated the two germline ends. This CDR3 spans 16 amino acids. From germline, CDR1 is MDHEN and CDR2 SYDVKM. As DNA, the CDR3 is TGTGCCAGCCCCCCCAGCTGGTCAGACACCCGAGGGGAGCAGTACTTC. Residues: CASPPSWSDTRGEQYF.

This chain uses TRBV9 with TRBJ1-4; D gene unclear. Trimming left V 4 bases short and J 2 bases short, with 12 bases between. This CDR3 contains 15 residues. CDR1 is SGDLS, CDR2 YYNGEE, per germline. CDR3 bases: TGTGCCAGCAGCCGTGGGGATGCGACTAATGAAAAACTGTTTTTT. It yields the protein CASSRGDATNEKLFF.

The rearrangement uses TRBV5-1 and TRBJ2-3, with D maybe TRBD2 (6 bases). This CDR3 is 18 amino acids long. V shed 7 bases and J shed 2 bases, with 26 bases lying between them. Germline-derived CDR1 and CDR2 are SGHRS and YFSETQ. CDR3 nucleotides: TGCGCCAGCGCTACCGGGACTTCACATTCCGGAACCACAGATACGCAGTATTTT. Protein sequence: CASATGTSHSGTTDTQYF.